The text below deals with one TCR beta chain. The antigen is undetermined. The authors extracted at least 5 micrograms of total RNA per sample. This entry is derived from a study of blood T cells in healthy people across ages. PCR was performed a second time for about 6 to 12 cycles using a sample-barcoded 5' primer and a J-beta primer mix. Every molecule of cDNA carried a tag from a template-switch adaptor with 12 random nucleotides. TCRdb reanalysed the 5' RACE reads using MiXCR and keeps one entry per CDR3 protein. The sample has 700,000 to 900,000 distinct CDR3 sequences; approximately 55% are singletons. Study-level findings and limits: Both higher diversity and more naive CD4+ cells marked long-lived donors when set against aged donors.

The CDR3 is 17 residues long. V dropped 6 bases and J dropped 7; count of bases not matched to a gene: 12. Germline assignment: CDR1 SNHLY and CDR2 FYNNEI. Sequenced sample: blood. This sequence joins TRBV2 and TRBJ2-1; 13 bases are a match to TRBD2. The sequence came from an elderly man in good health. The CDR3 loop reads CASSRLELAGGLNEQFF. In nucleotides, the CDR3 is TGTGCCAGCAGCCGGCTAGAACTAGCGGGAGGGCTAAATGAGCAGTTCTTC.